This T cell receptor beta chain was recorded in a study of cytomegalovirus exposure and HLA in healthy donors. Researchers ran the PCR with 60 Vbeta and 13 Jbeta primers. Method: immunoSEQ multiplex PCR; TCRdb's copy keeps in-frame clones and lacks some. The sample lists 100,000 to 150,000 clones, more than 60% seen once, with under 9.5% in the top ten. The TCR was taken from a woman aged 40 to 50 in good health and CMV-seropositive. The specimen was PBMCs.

The CDR3 sequence: CASSTGQLYSGANVLTF. DNA for the CDR3: TGTGCCAGCAGTACCGGACAGCTTTACTCTGGGGCCAACGTCCTGACTTTC. The chain combines TRBV28 with TRBJ2-6; tentatively, D is TRBD1 (6 bases). Trimming removed 5 bases from V and 0 bases from J, with 14 bases in between. The CDR3 contains 17 residues. Per the germline V gene, CDR1 is MDHEN and CDR2 is SYDVKM.